The clone carrying this TCR beta chain was detected many times. What it recognizes is unknown. These data are taken from a study of CD8+CD57+ T cells in acquired aplastic anemia. Study-wide context: Mean yield of DNA from sorted CD4+ and CD8+ cells was approximately 3 ug. General study findings and limits: Patients and controls had in common approximately 29 CD8+ CDR3 sequences.

Genomic DNA acted as the template from which TCR beta VDJ combination and CDR3 sequence profiling were carried out. TCRdb re-derived calls from the reads in MiXCR, one entry per CDR3 protein. The profile shows around 430,000 distinct CDR3 sequences, less than 35% of them singletons. The CDR3 sequence is 17 residues long. Trimming took off 5 bases at V and 1 base at J, with 20 bases between the two ends. Per germline, CDR1 SEHNR and CDR2 FQNEAQ (reference sequence). By flow cytometry, patients selected for sequencing had shown an expansion of CD8+CD57+ cells. Severe acquired aplastic anemia was diagnosed in all patients.

Sequencing input: sorted CD4+, CD8+, or CD8+CD57+ T cells (not recorded which) from PBMCs. The TCR was taken from a human donor with aplastic anemia. V is TRBV7-9 and J is TRBJ1-2, with TRBD1 as a possible D gene (6 bases). The CDR3 DNA reads as TGTGCCAGCAGCATCTCATTAGGGGGAGGGGATAACTATGGCTACACCTTC. Translating it yields CASSISLGGGDNYGYTF.